One and the same sample provided the 2 T cell receptor beta chains below, sequenced in a study of cytomegalovirus exposure and HLA in healthy donors. Both 60 Vbeta primers and 13 Jbeta primers went into the PCR. Using immunoSEQ multiplex PCR, the repertoire was profiled, and TCRdb retains in-frame clones only, with some absent. The data contain approximately 190,000 clones, approximately 83% of them singletons. Sequenced input: PBMCs. These receptors were obtained from a boy aged 2 to 9 in good health and CMV-seronegative.

This clone came up once. This chain uses TRBV27 with TRBJ1-1, with D tentatively TRBD1 (6 bases). V gave up 7 bases and J gave up 5 bases, with 14 bases separating them. Germline CDR1 is MNHEY and CDR2 is SMNVEV (reference sequence). This CDR3 is 13 amino acids long. CDR3 sequence (DNA): TGTGCCAGCATAGTGAGGGGGGGGACTGAAGCTTTCTTT. It specifies CASIVRGGTEAFF.

The rearrangement joins TRBV6-4 to TRBJ2-2, with 7 bases matching TRBD2. V was pared by 7 bases and J by 1 base, with 9 bases of the junction left unmatched. Germline CDR1 reads MRHNA; CDR2 reads SNTAGT. The length of the CDR3 is 16 residues. The CDR3 loop reads CASTVGGVLNTGELFF. DNA for the CDR3: TGTGCCAGCACCGTGGGGGGGGTCCTGAACACCGGGGAGCTGTTTTTT.